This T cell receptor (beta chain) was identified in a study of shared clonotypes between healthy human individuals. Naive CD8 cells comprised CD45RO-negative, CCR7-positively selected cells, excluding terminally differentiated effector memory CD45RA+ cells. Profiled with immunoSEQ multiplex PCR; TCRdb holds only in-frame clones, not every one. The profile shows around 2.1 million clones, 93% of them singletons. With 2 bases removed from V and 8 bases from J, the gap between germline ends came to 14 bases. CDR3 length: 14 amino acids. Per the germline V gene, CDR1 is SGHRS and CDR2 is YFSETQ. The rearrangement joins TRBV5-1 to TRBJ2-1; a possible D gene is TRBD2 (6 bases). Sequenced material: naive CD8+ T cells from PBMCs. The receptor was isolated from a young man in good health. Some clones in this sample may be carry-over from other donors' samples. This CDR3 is CASSFSLASDEQFF. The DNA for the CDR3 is TGCGCCAGCAGCTTTTCCCTAGCGAGCGATGAGCAGTTCTTC.